Presented here are 17 T cell receptor beta chains from one specimen sequenced in a study of T cell responses to AZD1222 COVID-19 vaccine. Only in-frame clones appear in the TCRdb table, and some are missing; sequencing was by immunoSEQ multiplex PCR. The sample has over 150,000 clones; 85% to 95% are singletons. The sample consisted of peripheral blood, taken on day 0 of AZD1222 vaccination. These receptors came from an adult in good health.

The chain links TRBV6-5 to TRBJ2-5; tentative D call: TRBD2 (5 bases). The CDR3 is 11 amino acids. V was pared by 7 bases and J by 7 bases, with 10 bases between. Per the germline V gene, CDR1 is MNHEY and CDR2 is SVGAGI. The CDR3 loop reads CASIHGVTQYF. CDR3 bases: TGTGCCAGCATCCACGGGGTGACCCAGTACTTC.

This sequence joins TRBV11-2 and TRBJ1-5, with D unclear. Per the germline V gene, CDR1 is SGHAT and CDR2 is FQNNGV. V was shortened by 0 bases and J by 6 bases, with 6 bases between the two germline ends. CDR3 size: 13 residues. CDR3 DNA sequence: TGTGCCAGCAGCTTAGATCTTCTTCAGCCCCAGCATTTT. This translates into CASSLDLLQPQHF.

V and J are TRBV11-2 and TRBJ1-1; the D is unclear. Deletions cut 2 bases from V and 2 bases from J, with 0 bases between. CDR3 length equals 11 residues. CDR1 and CDR2 (germline): SGHAT, FQNNGV. The CDR3 sequence is CASSLNTEAFF. The CDR3 nucleotides are TGTGCCAGCAGCTTAAACACTGAAGCTTTCTTT.

The genes are TRBV6-6 and TRBJ1-5; perhaps TRBD1 as D (6 bases). V was shortened by 5 bases and J by 3 bases, with 20 bases between the two germline ends. The germline gives CDR1 MNHNY, CDR2 SVGAGI (reference sequence). The CDR3 extends over 17 amino acids. CDR3 in amino acids: CASSRLRGQTYNQPQHF. DNA for the CDR3: TGTGCCAGCAGTCGACTTAGAGGACAGACTTACAATCAGCCCCAGCATTTT.

This chain connects TRBV2 to TRBJ1-5; D not certain. V shed 3 bases and J shed 0 bases, with 9 bases lying between them. Germline V gene lookup returns CDR1 SNHLY and CDR2 FYNNEI. The CDR3 is made up of 15 amino acids. CDR3: CASSDSGLSNQPQHF. The CDR3 nucleotides read TGTGCCAGCAGTGATTCAGGACTTAGCAATCAGCCCCAGCATTTT.

The chain employs TRBV7-2 and TRBJ1-5, with D uncertain. Looked up from germline, CDR1 is SGHTA and CDR2 is FQGNSA. V was shortened by 1 base and J by 6 bases, with 7 bases between the two germline ends. This CDR3 spans 13 amino acids. DNA of the CDR3: TGTGCCAGCAGCTTAGTATACGGTCAGCCCCAGCATTTT. Amino acid sequence: CASSLVYGQPQHF.

The chain uses TRBV25-1 and TRBJ1-3, with D hard to call. Between the trimmed V and J ends, which lost 4 bases and 8 bases, there was a span of 6 bases. This CDR3 is 11 amino acids long. The germline CDR1 and CDR2 sequences are MGHDK and SYGVNS. The CDR3 protein is CASSAGDTIYF. The CDR3 coding sequence is TGTGCCAGCAGTGCCGGGGACACCATATATTTT.

The chain carries TRBV7-6 and TRBJ1-1; 11 positions agree with TRBD1. Trimming at V came to 5 bases and at J to 5 bases, leaving 7 bases not matched to a gene. Germline values: CDR1 SGHVS, CDR2 FNYEAQ. The CDR3 is 15 amino acids. The CDR3 loop is CASSGQGAGYTEAFF. The CDR3 DNA is TGTGCCAGCAGCGGACAGGGGGCAGGGTATACTGAAGCTTTCTTT.

V and J are TRBV5-5 and TRBJ2-7, with unresolved D. V was cut by 2 bases and J by 6 bases, with 9 bases left in between. The CDR3 spans 12 residues. Germline CDR1 is SGHKS and CDR2 is YYEKEE (reference sequence). The CDR3 DNA reads as TGTGCCAGCAGCTTCGGTTTCTTCGAGCAGTACTTC. Amino acids: CASSFGFFEQYF.

This clone has just one count. The gene calls are TRBV7-2 and TRBJ1-1; D remains ambiguous. The germline gives CDR1 SGHTA, CDR2 FQGNSA. V was cut by 5 bases and J by 1 base, with 8 bases left in between. There are 13 residues in the CDR3. The CDR3 coding sequence is TGTGCCAGCAGCCCCCAGCAGAACACTGAAGCTTTCTTT. Its protein product is CASSPQQNTEAFF.

This clone was found once. The chain links TRBV12-5 to TRBJ1-1; weak D call: TRBD1 (5 bases). The CDR3 runs 13 residues. Germline CDR1 LGHNT, CDR2 FRNRAP. The ends were cut back, 6 bases at V and 2 bases at J, with 10 bases in the middle. The CDR3 spells CASGAQVNTEAFF. CDR3 nucleotides: TGTGCTAGTGGAGCACAGGTAAACACTGAAGCTTTCTTT.

The V call is TRBV18, the J call TRBJ1-2; D possibly corresponds to TRBD1 (6 bases). This CDR3 is built from 15 residues. V was shortened by 4 bases and J by 0 bases, with 12 bases between the two germline ends. Germline-derived CDR1 and CDR2 are KGHSH and LQKENI. CDR3: CASSLSDSPNYGYTF. CDR3 nucleotides: TGTGCCAGCTCACTATCGGACAGCCCTAACTATGGCTACACCTTC.

This clone was found once. The chain couples TRBV7-2 to TRBJ1-1, with TRBD1 as a possible D gene (5 bases). Germline lookup yields CDR1 SGHTA and CDR2 FQGNSA. The CDR3 has 13 residues. V was trimmed by 2 bases and J by 5 bases, leaving 9 bases between them. DNA of the CDR3: TGTGCCAGCAGCTTATATGGGGGGACTGAAGCTTTCTTT. Protein product: CASSLYGGTEAFF.

A remark on this clone: At one end, the junction sequence differs from germline, possibly due to a read error. The chain employs TRBV5-1 and TRBJ1-2, with 7 bases matching TRBD1. There are 14 residues in the CDR3. Germline values: CDR1 SGHRS, CDR2 YFSETQ. CDR3 in DNA: TGCGCCAGCACCTTGGAGGCAGGGGGAAGAGGCTACACCTTC. It translates to CASTLEAGGRGYTF. Based on the CDR3 plus reference TRBV5-1 and TRBJ1-2, the full variable domain is KAGVTQTPRYLIKTRGQQVTLSCSPISGHRSVSWYQQTPGQGLQFLFEYFSETQRNKGNFPGRFSGRQFSNSRSEMNVSTLELGDSALYLCASTLEAGGRGYTFGSGTRLTVV.

The rearrangement uses TRBV4-1 and TRBJ1-5; no clear D gene. The ends were cut back, 1 base at V and 3 bases at J, with 10 bases in the middle. Germline V CDR1 and CDR2: MGHRA, YSYEKL. CDR3 length: 15 amino acids. The CDR3 sequence is CASSQASYDNQPQHF. CDR3 coding DNA: TGCGCCAGCAGCCAAGCGTCATATGACAATCAGCCCCAGCATTTT.

The V call is TRBV3-1 (or the pseudogene TRBV3-2), the J call TRBJ2-3, with D hard to call. The germline gives CDR1 LGHDT, CDR2 YNNKEL (reference sequence). The germline V and J ends were trimmed by 1 base and 4 bases, with 15 bases remaining between them. The CDR3 contains 16 residues. The chain's CDR3 is CASSQVDWMAPDTQYF. The CDR3 DNA is TGTGCCAGCAGCCAAGTCGACTGGATGGCGCCAGATACGCAGTATTTT.

This chain connects TRBV7-2 to TRBJ2-5; the D gene is possibly TRBD2 (5 bases). The germline V gene has CDR1 SGHTA and CDR2 FQGNSA. This CDR3 is 16 amino acids long. Trimming removed 2 bases at V and 5 bases at J, with 18 bases between. For the CDR3, the DNA is TGTGCCAGCAGCTTATGGCGGACCGGGGTACTCGAGACCCAGTACTTC. Encoded protein: CASSLWRTGVLETQYF.